This paragraph covers one T cell receptor (beta chain) sequence. Per the study methods: Amplifying reference gene primers gave estimates of nucleated cell counts. The repertoire was sequenced with immunoSEQ multiplex PCR; TCRdb's copy has only in-frame clones and lacks some. Clone size and V and J calls were adopted from that table, with D and trimming inferred from the DNA. This sample has fewer than 90,000 clones, with more than 70% found just once. This sample stems from a study of blood T cell repertoires in COVID-19. Study details: The study drew acute and convalescent COVID-19 samples from the United States, Italy and Spain. In each case, the material was cDNA or gDNA derived from T cells, B-cell-depleted T cells, or PBMCs.

V shed 2 bases and J shed 9 bases, with 12 bases lying between them. The CDR3 totals 13 residues. Germline CDR1 and CDR2: SGHRS and YFSETQ. The TCR was taken from a woman at least 80 years old with acute or convalescent COVID-19. The genes are TRBV5-1 and TRBJ2-1, with a tentative D call TRBD2 (5 bases). Sequencing was performed on peripheral blood. This CDR3 reads CASSLGPSGEQFF. The CDR3, as DNA: TGCGCCAGCAGCTTAGGCCCCAGCGGTGAGCAGTTCTTC.